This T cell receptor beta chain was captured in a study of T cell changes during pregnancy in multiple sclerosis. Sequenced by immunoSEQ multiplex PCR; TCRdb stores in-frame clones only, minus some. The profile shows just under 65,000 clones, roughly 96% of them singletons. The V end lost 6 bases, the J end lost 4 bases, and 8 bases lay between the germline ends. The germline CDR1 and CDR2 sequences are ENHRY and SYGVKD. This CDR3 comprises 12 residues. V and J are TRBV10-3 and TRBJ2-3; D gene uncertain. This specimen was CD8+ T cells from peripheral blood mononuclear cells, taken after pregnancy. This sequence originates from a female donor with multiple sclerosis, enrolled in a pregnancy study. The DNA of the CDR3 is TGTGCCATCAGCCGAGAATCAGATACGCAGTATTTT. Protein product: CAISRESDTQYF.